Presented here are 20 T cell receptor beta chains from one specimen sequenced in a study of blood T cell repertoires in COVID-19. Only in-frame clones appear in the TCRdb table, and some are missing; sequencing was by immunoSEQ multiplex PCR. The table records fewer than 200,000 clones, 84% of them present only once. Sequenced sample: peripheral blood. The source is a human donor in a cohort sampled during active COVID-19.

The chain has TRBV18 and TRBJ2-7; TRBD2 is a possible D gene (6 bases). In germline, CDR1 is KGHSH, CDR2 LQKENI. With 3 bases removed from V and 2 bases from J, the gap between germline ends came to 14 bases. The CDR3 is made up of 15 amino acids. As DNA, the CDR3 is TGTGCCAGCTCACCGCGGGAAGGAGGGACCTACGAGCAGTACTTC. Protein: CASSPREGGTYEQYF.

V usage is TRBV5-1 and J usage is TRBJ1-2, with D possibly matching TRBD1 (6 bases). The V end lost 3 bases, the J end lost 4 bases, and 13 bases lay between the germline ends. CDR1 SGHRS and CDR2 YFSETQ come from the germline V gene. The length of the CDR3 is 14 residues. CDR3 nucleotide sequence: TGCGCCAGCAGCTCACAGGGTCCGCTCTATGGCTACACCTTC. This encodes CASSSQGPLYGYTF.

This rearrangement joins TRBV11-2 to TRBJ2-5; TRBD1 is a possible D gene (5 bases). This CDR3 is built from 16 residues. The germline CDR1 and CDR2 sequences are SGHAT and FQNNGV. Trimming pared 1 base from V and 1 base from J, leaving 13 bases between. The chain's CDR3 is CASSLGVVRAQETQYF. The CDR3 region has the DNA TGTGCCAGCAGCTTAGGGGTTGTCAGGGCCCAAGAGACCCAGTACTTC.

The chain is built from TRBV4-1 and TRBJ2-5; D may be TRBD1 (6 bases). This CDR3 comprises 14 residues. CDR1 and CDR2 (germline): MGHRA, YSYEKL. Trimming stripped 4 bases from V and 3 bases from J, with 12 bases between. DNA of the CDR3: TGCGCCAGCAGCCTGTGGCAGGGGAAAGAGACCCAGTACTTC. This codes for CASSLWQGKETQYF.

The CDR3: CASSVDRDTANTGELFF. The CDR3 DNA reads as TGTGCCAGCAGCGTAGATAGGGACACCGCGAACACCGGGGAGCTGTTTTTT. This chain joins TRBV9 and TRBJ2-2; TRBD1 is a possible D gene (6 bases). Trimming removed 0 bases at V and 0 bases at J, with 12 bases between. This CDR3 spans 17 amino acids. Germline V gene lookup returns CDR1 SGDLS and CDR2 YYNGEE.

The chain links TRBV2 to TRBJ2-3, with 11 bases that match TRBD2. The CDR3 totals 16 residues. V shed 9 bases and J 0 bases; nucleotides not matched to a gene: 8. The germline CDR1 and CDR2 sequences are SNHLY and FYNNEI. DNA for the CDR3: TGTGCCAGTGATAATAGCGGGGGGGCTAGCACAGATACGCAGTATTTT. Translated, it gives CASDNSGGASTDTQYF.

J is TRBJ1-5 and V is TRBV2; D remains unclear. Germline assignment: CDR1 SNHLY and CDR2 FYNNEI. CDR3 length equals 14 residues. V lost 7 bases and J lost 6, with 16 bases in between. CDR3 DNA sequence: TGTGCCAGCAACCTCGGTCCCCTAGGTCAGCCCCAGCATTTT. The encoded protein is CASNLGPLGQPQHF.

This chain links TRBV7-9 with TRBJ1-1; D may be TRBD1 (5 bases). V was clipped by 2 bases and J by 0 bases, with 16 bases between them. Germline loops: CDR1 SEHNR, CDR2 FQNEAQ (reference sequence). The CDR3 extends over 17 amino acids. CDR3 nucleotides: TGTGCCAGCAGCTTAAGAGGCTGGGGGGAGGTGAACACTGAAGCTTTCTTT. It is translated as CASSLRGWGEVNTEAFF.

This chain links TRBV12-3 or TRBV12-4 with TRBJ2-7; TRBD2 is a possible D gene (5 bases). Trimming removed 6 bases at V and 7 bases at J, with 13 bases between. There are 12 residues in the CDR3. The CDR3, as DNA: TGTGCCAGCAGCCCAGGACCGGGGGAGCAGTACTTC. Residues: CASSPGPGEQYF.

The chain couples TRBV6-5 to TRBJ2-7, with a possible D match to TRBD1 (6 bases). V lost 4 bases and J lost 0, with 13 bases in between. CDR3 length: 15 amino acids. Germline V gene lookup returns CDR1 MNHEY and CDR2 SVGAGI. CDR3 nucleotide sequence: TGTGCCAGCAGTTTCACAGGGTCCCTCTCCTACGAGCAGTACTTC. Protein: CASSFTGSLSYEQYF.

The chain employs TRBV30 and TRBJ2-7; possibly TRBD1 for D (6 bases). V was clipped by 0 bases and J by 6 bases, with 12 bases between them. Germline lookup yields CDR1 GTSNPN and CDR2 SVGIG (reference sequence). There are 13 residues in the CDR3. The CDR3 spells CAWSVRGHPEQYF. In DNA, the CDR3 is TGTGCCTGGAGTGTAAGGGGACATCCCGAGCAGTACTTC.

This clone has more than one count but fewer than ten. The rearrangement joins TRBV27 to TRBJ2-7, with 12 bases identical to TRBD1. Germline trimming cut 5 bases from V and 6 bases from J; bases unmatched to any gene: 5. Germline V gene lookup returns CDR1 MNHEY and CDR2 SMNVEV (reference sequence). The CDR3 is 14 amino acids. The CDR3 loop reads CASSLRDRGREQYF. The CDR3 coding sequence is TGTGCCAGCAGTCTCCGGGACAGGGGGCGCGAGCAGTACTTC.

This chain links TRBV12-3 or TRBV12-4 with TRBJ1-1, with D perhaps matching TRBD1 (5 bases). The V end lost 1 base, the J end lost 8 bases, and 5 bases lay between the germline ends. The CDR3 sequence is 11 residues long. This CDR3 is CASSLGQEAFF. CDR3 bases: TGTGCCAGCAGTTTAGGACAGGAAGCTTTCTTT.

A single count supports this clone. The chain uses TRBV15 and TRBJ2-7, with no clear D. Germline V lookup: CDR1 LNHNV, CDR2 YYDKDF (reference sequence). V was shortened by 3 bases and J by 0 bases, with 15 bases between the two germline ends. This CDR3 contains 16 residues. The CDR3 DNA is TGTGCCACCAGCAGTTACCTGACACTCCGCTCCTACGAGCAGTACTTC. Its translation is CATSSYLTLRSYEQYF.

The chain carries TRBV25-1 and TRBJ2-1; 8 positions agree with TRBD1. Trimming removed 1 base from V and 6 bases from J; junction bases left unmatched: 8. Germline CDR1 and CDR2: MGHDK and SYGVNS. The CDR3 spans 16 residues. The CDR3 nucleotides are TGTGCCAGCAGTGAATTGGGGGTACAGGGGGTCAATGAGCAGTTCTTC. Its protein product is CASSELGVQGVNEQFF.

The chain joins TRBV3-1 (or the pseudogene TRBV3-2) to TRBJ2-7, with TRBD2 identical over 9 bases. Germline lookup yields CDR1 LGHDT and CDR2 YNNKEL (reference sequence). Losses at the gene ends were 5 bases for V and 0 bases for J; bases not matched to a gene: 14. This CDR3 is 18 amino acids long. This CDR3 reads CASSKRGTSTPGSYEQYF. CDR3 DNA sequence: TGTGCCAGCAGCAAGCGCGGGACTAGCACCCCAGGCTCCTACGAGCAGTACTTC.

The gene calls are TRBV12-5 and TRBJ1-2; D is possibly TRBD1 (5 bases). Trimming left V 1 base short and J 2 bases short, with 11 bases between. Germline CDR1 LGHNT, CDR2 FRNRAP. This CDR3 is built from 15 residues. The CDR3 sequence is CASGLAAGGNYGYTF. In nucleotides, the CDR3 is TGTGCTAGTGGTTTGGCAGCGGGGGGGAACTATGGCTACACCTTC.

The CDR3 region is CASSQGPGLAGETQYF. The CDR3 DNA is TGCGCCAGCAGCCAAGGGCCGGGACTAGCGGGGGAGACCCAGTACTTC. The rearrangement uses TRBV4-1 and TRBJ2-5, with TRBD2 matching over 13 bases. Germline CDR1 and CDR2: MGHRA and YSYEKL. The CDR3 loop spans 16 amino acids. The ends lost 1 base at V and 5 bases at J; junction bases unmatched: 4.

The gene calls are TRBV5-1 and TRBJ1-6, with 8 bases identical to TRBD1. V lost 7 bases to trimming and J lost 7 bases; unmatched junction nucleotides: 7. The CDR3 is 14 amino acids. Germline V lookup: CDR1 SGHRS, CDR2 YFSETQ. CDR3 coding DNA: TGCGCCAGCGCCCCGGGACAGGAAAATTCACCCCTCCACTTT. The encoded protein is CASAPGQENSPLHF.

This chain uses TRBV7-2 with TRBJ2-2; possibly TRBD2 for D (5 bases). The V and J ends lost 5 bases and 5 bases respectively, with 15 bases between them. Germline V lookup: CDR1 SGHTA, CDR2 FQGNSA. The CDR3 runs to 15 residues. The CDR3 reads CASSPRARRTGELFF. DNA of the CDR3: TGTGCCAGCAGCCCACGGGCCCGGAGGACCGGGGAGCTGTTTTTT.